What follows are 20 T cell receptor beta chains derived from one specimen sequenced in a study of regulatory T cells in long-lasting Graves disease. The time point denotes: persistent/refractory GD, antithyroid drugs over 5 years with positive TRAb. Generation of the TCR library employed RNA extracted from PBMCs. Building the TCR beta libraries relied on iRepertoire HTBI primers, and CDR3 regions underwent Arm-PCR. TCRdb re-derived calls from the multiplex PCR reads in MiXCR, one entry per CDR3 protein. The table shows about 460,000 distinct CDR3 sequences, with 22% occurring only once. Sample: peripheral blood mononuclear cells (PBMCs), taken when the disease was refractory, from a patient treated with antithyroid drugs. These receptors all come from a female donor with Graves disease.

This clonotype was observed at least ten times. The genes are TRBV5-8 and TRBJ1-5, with a possible D match to TRBD1 (5 bases). The germline V gene has CDR1 SGHTS and CDR2 YDEGEE. Between the trimmed V and J ends, which lost 4 bases and 7 bases, there was a span of 9 bases. This CDR3 has 12 residues. The CDR3, as DNA: TGTGCCAGCAGCCCATGGGGGCAGCCCCAGCATTTT. Amino acids: CASSPWGQPQHF.

The J gene is TRBJ1-5, the V gene TRBV5-4; D might be TRBD1 (6 bases). The germline V gene has CDR1 SGHNT and CDR2 YYREEE (reference sequence). This CDR3 is 16 amino acids long. V was cut by 0 bases and J by 0 bases, with 10 bases left in between. CDR3 bases: TGTGCCAGCAGCTTGGGCCCAGGGGATAGCAATCAGCCCCAGCATTTT. This translates into CASSLGPGDSNQPQHF. The full variable domain, in which reference TRBV5-4 and TRBJ1-5 provide the parts outside the CDR3, is ETGVTQSPTHLIKTRGQQVTLRCSSQSGHNTVSWYQQALGQGPQFIFQYYREEENGRGNFPPRFSGLQFPNYSSELNVNALELDDSALYLCASSLGPGDSNQPQHFGDGTRLSIL.

In its sample, this clonotype was seen a few times. The chain combines TRBV6-1 with TRBJ1-3; D might be TRBD1 (5 bases). From germline, CDR1 is MNHNS and CDR2 SASEGT. The length of the CDR3 is 14 residues. V was clipped by 6 bases and J by 2 bases, with 11 bases between them. CDR3 protein: CASSQGSPGNTIYF. CDR3 DNA: TGTGCCAGCAGCCAGGGTTCCCCTGGAAACACCATATATTTT.

This clonotype was counted ten times or more. The chain carries TRBV2 and TRBJ1-2; D is perhaps TRBD1 (6 bases). Germline V gene lookup returns CDR1 SNHLY and CDR2 FYNNEI. With 9 bases removed from V and 4 bases from J, the gap between germline ends came to 24 bases. This CDR3 is 16 amino acids long. The CDR3 DNA reads as TGTGCCAGTTGGGGGCCGCTCGACATAGCTGCCTATGGCTACACCTTC. Encoded protein: CASWGPLDIAAYGYTF.

This clonotype has a count of ten or more. The chain recombines TRBV20-1 with TRBJ1-1; D gene ambiguous. The germline V and J ends were trimmed by 7 bases and 0 bases, with 15 bases remaining between them. Germline CDR1 reads DFQATT; CDR2 reads SNEGSKA (reference sequence). This CDR3 comprises 14 residues. CDR3 coding DNA: TGCAGTGTTTATGTGGGGTCGGTGAACACTGAAGCTTTCTTT. Translated: CSVYVGSVNTEAFF.

Notes on this clonotype: A junction end diverges from the germline sequence, so it may reflect a read error. The chain is built from TRBV11-1 and TRBJ2-1; D uncertain. The CDR3 length is 13 residues. Germline loops: CDR1 SGHAT, CDR2 FQDESV (reference sequence). CDR3 DNA sequence: TGTGCCAGCAGCCCTAACCCGTACAATGGGCAGTTCTTC. This codes for CASSPNPYNGQFF.

This clonotype was observed many times. The V and J genes are TRBV5-6 and TRBJ1-2; maybe TRBD1 (5 bases). CDR3 length: 13 amino acids. Germline CDR1 and CDR2: SGHDT and YYEEEE. V lost 1 base to trimming and J lost 6 bases, with 10 bases between them. DNA for the CDR3: TGTGCCAGCAGCTTGCTTGGGGGGGATGGCTACACCTTC. Amino acids: CASSLLGGDGYTF.

This clonotype has a count of ten or more. This chain links TRBV29-1 with TRBJ2-7, with a tentative D call TRBD1 (5 bases). Trimming cost V 0 bases and J 7 bases, with 13 bases left between them. Germline V gives CDR1 SQVTM, CDR2 ANQGSEA. The CDR3 loop spans 13 amino acids. CDR3 DNA sequence: TGCAGCGTTGAAGATACGGCAGGGTGGGAGCAGTACTTC. Its protein product is CSVEDTAGWEQYF.

This clonotype has more than one count but fewer than ten. The chain is built from TRBV7-8 and TRBJ2-7; maybe TRBD1 (6 bases). The CDR3 is 14 amino acids. Trimming shortened V by 2 bases and J by 3 bases, and 11 bases separated the two germline ends. Per germline, CDR1 SGHVS and CDR2 FQNEAQ. DNA for the CDR3: TGTGCCAGCAGCTTAACAGGGTTCCACTACGAGCAGTACTTC. It specifies CASSLTGFHYEQYF.

This clonotype was seen a few times. The rearrangement joins TRBV9 to TRBJ1-1; D is perhaps TRBD1 (6 bases). In germline, CDR1 is SGDLS, CDR2 YYNGEE. With 0 bases removed from V and 13 bases from J, the gap between germline ends came to 19 bases. CDR3 length: 14 residues. CDR3 DNA: TGTGCCAGCAGCGTAGCTGGGTCCGGGGGCTACGTTTTCTTT. The encoded protein is CASSVAGSGGYVFF.

This clonotype was detected ten times or more. The V and J genes are TRBV6-1 and TRBJ1-5; D is unresolved. Germline V gene data show CDR1 as MNHNS and CDR2 as SASEGT. The CDR3 is 13 amino acids. The V and J ends lost 6 bases and 4 bases respectively, with 10 bases between them. CDR3 sequence reads: CASSDPGNQPQHF. DNA of the CDR3: TGTGCCAGCAGCGACCCGGGTAATCAGCCCCAGCATTTT.

This clonotype has a count of ten or more. The chain has TRBV6-5 and TRBJ1-1; D is undetermined. Per the germline V gene, CDR1 is MNHEY and CDR2 is SVGAGI. Trimming took 3 bases from V and 5 from J, leaving 31 bases between them. The CDR3 is made up of 20 amino acids. The CDR3 reads CASSYRAPVGYSNGGTEAFF. The DNA of the CDR3 is TGTGCCAGCAGTTATCGGGCTCCGGTAGGGTACAGTAATGGAGGGACTGAAGCTTTCTTT.

This clonotype was observed a handful of times. The rearrangement joins TRBV20-1 to TRBJ1-5; D remains unclear. V lost 1 base and J lost 6, with 7 bases in between. Germline CDR1 and CDR2: DFQATT and SNEGSKA (reference sequence). This CDR3 is built from 12 residues. The CDR3 spells CSARGGGQPQHF. In DNA form, the CDR3 reads TGCAGTGCTAGAGGGGGTGGTCAGCCCCAGCATTTT.

The gene calls are TRBV5-1 and TRBJ2-3, with D unresolved. V was clipped by 7 bases and J by 4 bases, with 7 bases between them. Germline CDR1 SGHRS, CDR2 YFSETQ. CDR3 size: 11 residues. The CDR3 reads CASFESDTQYF. CDR3 nucleotide sequence: TGCGCCAGCTTCGAGTCAGATACGCAGTATTTT.

This clonotype was detected only once. V usage is TRBV9 and J usage is TRBJ2-7; 7 bases match TRBD2. The CDR3 runs to 15 residues. Germline V gene sequence: CDR1 SGDLS, CDR2 YYNGEE. The J segment lost 0 bases and the V segment lost 10 bases, leaving 13 bases of the junction unmatched. The DNA for the CDR3 is TGTGCCGGCGGGGGAAGGGCTCCCAGCTCCTACGAGCAGTACTTC. Protein product: CAGGGRAPSSYEQYF.

V gene TRBV4-3 combines with J gene TRBJ2-5; no firm D call. Judging by the DNA end, TRBJ2-1 fits better; the J call may be wrong. Per the germline V gene, CDR1 is LGHNA and CDR2 is YSLEER. This CDR3 is built from 15 residues. In nucleotides, the CDR3 is TGCGCCAGCAGCCAGAGCACGGCTGTACTCAATGAGCAGTTCTTC. This encodes CASSQSTAVLNEQFF.

The chain links TRBV6-5 to TRBJ2-3, with 8 bases that match TRBD1. Looked up from germline, CDR1 is MNHEY and CDR2 is SVGAGI. This CDR3 is 18 amino acids long. V shed 3 bases, J shed 0 bases, and the junction held 11 bases outside the gene matches. As DNA, the CDR3 is TGTGCCAGCAGTTATCAACAGGGGGAAGGCAAAAGCACAGATACGCAGTATTTT. As protein: CASSYQQGEGKSTDTQYF.

The CDR3 DNA reads as TGTGCCAGCAGCAAAGGGGGGATCGAGCAGTACTTC. Translating it yields CASSKGGIEQYF. The rearrangement links TRBV6-1 to TRBJ2-7; the D call may be TRBD1 or TRBD2 (6 bases each). Trimming took 6 bases from V and 6 from J, leaving 12 bases between them. The CDR3 has 12 residues. Germline CDR1 and CDR2: MNHNS and SASEGT.

Of note for this clonotype: The CDR3 ends on some other residue instead of the conserved phenylalanine or tryptophan, so this is likely a read error. The chain combines TRBV28 with TRBJ1-2, with D maybe TRBD1 (5 bases). V was cut by 6 bases and J by 8 bases, with 22 bases left in between. In germline, CDR1 is MDHEN, CDR2 SYDVKM. The CDR3 loop spans 15 amino acids. In DNA form, the CDR3 reads TGTGCCAGCAGCTCGGCCGGGACCGACTTTTGGGGCTACACCTCC. Translating gives CASSSAGTDFWGYTS.

There are many counts of this clonotype. The rearrangement uses TRBV12-3 or TRBV12-4 and TRBJ1-6; 9 positions agree with TRBD1. This CDR3 region has 15 residues. J gave up 7 bases and V 4 bases, and 5 bases lay outside the gene matches. CDR3 coding DNA: TGTGCCAGCAGTTCCAGGGACAGGGCCAATTCACCCCTCCACTTT. It specifies CASSSRDRANSPLHF.